The 30 T cell receptor beta chains reported below all come from one sample, sequenced in a study of shared clonotypes between healthy human individuals. The repertoire was sequenced with immunoSEQ multiplex PCR; TCRdb's copy has only in-frame clones and lacks some. The sample has hundreds of thousands of clones, approximately 96% seen once. As defined, naive CD8 cells were CD45RO-negative and positively selected for CCR7, with terminally differentiated effector memory CD45RA+ cells excluded. The sequenced material came from naive CD8+ T cells sorted from blood. Receptor source: a woman under 40 in good health.

CDR3 nucleotides: TGCGCCAGCAGCCGAAACTGGCGGGGACACAATGAGCAGTTCTTC. This encodes CASSRNWRGHNEQFF. J is TRBJ2-1 and V is TRBV5-1, with a possible D match to TRBD2 (6 bases). Trimming cost V 4 bases and J 5 bases, with 16 bases left between them. Per germline, CDR1 SGHRS and CDR2 YFSETQ. The CDR3 length is 15 residues.

The chain couples TRBV19 to TRBJ2-7; a weak D match, TRBD1 (6 bases). The CDR3 is made up of 15 amino acids. V was trimmed by 6 bases and J by 0 bases, leaving 15 bases between them. Per the germline V gene, CDR1 is LNHDA and CDR2 is SQIVND (reference sequence). CDR3: CASSPGQLSSYEQYF. DNA for the CDR3: TGTGCCAGTAGCCCAGGACAGTTAAGCTCCTACGAGCAGTACTTC.

As to this clone: The same CDR3 arises from other DNA sequences in this sample as well. The genes are TRBV27 and TRBJ1-5; the D is unclear. From germline, CDR1 is MNHEY and CDR2 SMNVEV (reference sequence). Trimming cost V 3 bases and J 4 bases, with 4 bases left between them. The CDR3 consists of 12 residues. The DNA of the CDR3 is TGTGCCAGCAGTTTCTGGAATCAGCCCCAGCATTTT. As protein: CASSFWNQPQHF.

This clone was counted a single time. V is TRBV9 and J is TRBJ2-5; D might be TRBD2 (5 bases). Deletions cut 0 bases from V and 0 bases from J, with 9 bases between. Germline lookup yields CDR1 SGDLS and CDR2 YYNGEE. CDR3 length: 15 amino acids. The CDR3 sequence is CASSVEGADQETQYF. The CDR3 DNA reads TGTGCCAGCAGCGTAGAGGGAGCCGACCAAGAGACCCAGTACTTC.

The chain carries TRBV10-1 and TRBJ2-3, with 7 bases matching TRBD2. Germline V gene lookup returns CDR1 WNHNN and CDR2 SYGVQD (reference sequence). J gave up 2 bases and V 0 bases, and 5 bases lay outside the gene matches. The CDR3 is 16 residues long. CDR3 DNA sequence: TGCGCCAGCAGTGAGTCTAGCGGGCGGACCACAGATACGCAGTATTTT. Translating it yields CASSESSGRTTDTQYF.

The chain recombines TRBV7-9 with TRBJ2-7; 11 bases fit TRBD2. Germline V gene sequence: CDR1 SEHNR, CDR2 FQNEAQ (reference sequence). This CDR3 is built from 17 residues. J lost 4 bases, V lost 5 bases, and 13 bases had no gene match. CDR3: CASSPPHPTSGSYEQYF. Here the CDR3 DNA reads TGTGCCAGCAGCCCTCCCCACCCCACTAGCGGGAGTTACGAGCAGTACTTC.

This rearrangement joins TRBV10-3 to TRBJ2-7; 10 nucleotides align to TRBD2. The CDR3 runs 20 residues. Trimming cost V 3 bases and J 2 bases; bases outside gene matches: 19. Germline V gene data show CDR1 as ENHRY and CDR2 as SYGVKD. CDR3 amino acids: CAISDLLPGLASSRAYEQYF. CDR3 DNA sequence: TGTGCCATCAGTGACCTGCTCCCGGGACTAGCGTCAAGCCGGGCCTACGAGCAGTACTTC.

V and J are TRBV28 and TRBJ2-7, with TRBD1 as a possible D gene (6 bases). V was pared by 6 bases and J by 4 bases, with 13 bases between. Per germline, CDR1 MDHEN and CDR2 SYDVKM. The CDR3 is 13 residues long. Here the CDR3 reads CASSSGQTYEQYF. CDR3 nucleotide sequence: TGTGCCAGCAGCTCCGGACAGACTTACGAGCAGTACTTC. Together with reference TRBV28 and TRBJ2-7, the CDR3 gives the full variable domain: DVKVTQSSRYLVKRTGEKVFLECVQDMDHENMFWYRQDPGLGLRLIYFSYDVKMKEKGDIPEGYSVSREKKERFSLILESASTNQTSMYLCASSSGQTYEQYFGPGTRLTVT.

V is TRBV28 and J is TRBJ2-1; TRBD2 matches at 10 bases. The V and J ends lost 5 bases and 6 bases, in that order; junction bases with no gene match: 7. The CDR3 is 15 residues long. CDR1 and CDR2 (germline): MDHEN, SYDVKM. The CDR3 DNA follows: TGTGCCAGCAGTGATCTAGCGGGGGTTCTCAATGAGCAGTTCTTC. Translation gives CASSDLAGVLNEQFF.

In the case of this clone: The same CDR3 is also encoded by other DNA sequences in this sample. V gene TRBV6-5 combines with J gene TRBJ2-7, with D possibly matching TRBD2 (6 bases). The CDR3 runs to 14 residues. V gave up 0 bases and J gave up 6 bases, with 12 bases separating them. CDR1 is MNHEY and CDR2 is SVGAGI in the germline V gene. CDR3 coding DNA: TGTGCCAGCAGTTACTCGGAGGGACCCGGCGAGCAGTACTTC. This gives the protein CASSYSEGPGEQYF.

V usage is TRBV28 and J usage is TRBJ2-1; D gene ambiguous. The germline V gene has CDR1 MDHEN and CDR2 SYDVKM. This CDR3 has 13 residues. V lost 8 bases, J lost 1 base, and 9 bases lay in between. The CDR3 loop reads CASCLVSYNEQFF. Written as DNA, the CDR3 is TGTGCCAGCTGTCTGGTGTCCTACAATGAGCAGTTCTTC.

The chain is built from TRBV27 and TRBJ2-2; D gene unclear. V dropped 5 bases and J dropped 6 bases, with 7 bases sitting between them. Per germline, CDR1 MNHEY and CDR2 SMNVEV (reference sequence). The CDR3 is made up of 12 amino acids. CDR3 coding DNA: TGTGCCAGCAGTCCCTCGGCCGGGGAGCTGTTTTTT. It translates to CASSPSAGELFF.

The V call is TRBV19, the J call TRBJ1-6, with D unclear. The CDR3 is made up of 13 amino acids. Trimming took off 3 bases at V and 9 bases at J, with 9 bases between the two ends. Germline V gene data show CDR1 as LNHDA and CDR2 as SQIVND (reference sequence). CDR3 amino acids: CASSMDVGSPLHF. The CDR3 DNA reads TGTGCCAGTAGTATGGACGTCGGTTCACCCCTCCACTTT.

The genes are TRBV19 and TRBJ1-2; D gene uncertain. Looked up from germline, CDR1 is LNHDA and CDR2 is SQIVND (reference sequence). V lost 5 bases and J lost 2, with 9 bases in between. CDR3 size: 13 residues. The CDR3 bases are TGTGCCAGTAGTCTGGACGGAAACTATGGCTACACCTTC. Translated: CASSLDGNYGYTF.

The CDR3 DNA reads TGTGCCAGCAGCGCCGCCGCAGGGAACACTGAAGCTTTCTTT. Its translation is CASSAAAGNTEAFF. This chain uses TRBV9 with TRBJ1-1; D gene unclear. Trimming removed 3 bases at V and 1 base at J, with 10 bases between. The length of the CDR3 is 14 residues. Germline V gives CDR1 SGDLS, CDR2 YYNGEE.

The rearrangement uses TRBV27 and TRBJ2-5; 11 bases agree with TRBD2. CDR1 and CDR2 from the germline V gene are MNHEY and SMNVEV (reference sequence). The V segment lost 5 bases and the J segment 1 base; nucleotides outside the gene matches: 6. The CDR3 is 16 amino acids. CDR3 region: CASSIGTSGIQETQYF. The CDR3 coding sequence is TGTGCCAGCAGTATCGGGACTAGCGGAATCCAAGAGACCCAGTACTTC.

J is TRBJ2-1 and V is TRBV10-2; D is ambiguous. The CDR3 loop spans 13 amino acids. The V end lost 0 bases, the J end lost 8 bases, and 8 bases lay between the germline ends. Per germline, CDR1 WSHSY and CDR2 SAAADI. CDR3 DNA: TGCGCCAGCAGTGAGTCAGAAGGGTATGAGCAGTTCTTC. Amino acid sequence: CASSESEGYEQFF.

J is TRBJ2-5 and V is TRBV6-6; D not resolved. V was cut by 2 bases and J by 1 base, with 5 bases left in between. CDR3 length: 13 residues. CDR1 and CDR2 from the germline V gene are MNHNY and SVGAGI (reference sequence). CDR3 in DNA: TGTGCCAGCAGTTACGGCGGCCAAGAGACCCAGTACTTC. This sequence encodes CASSYGGQETQYF.

The rearrangement uses TRBV28 and TRBJ1-5; weak D call: TRBD1 (5 bases). This CDR3 region has 14 residues. V was shortened by 8 bases and J by 0 bases, with 11 bases between the two germline ends. The germline V gene encodes CDR1 MDHEN and CDR2 SYDVKM. CDR3 sequence: CASGMTDSNQPQHF. The CDR3 bases are TGTGCCAGCGGAATGACAGATAGCAATCAGCCCCAGCATTTT.

This CDR3 reads CASSLQGGAADTQYF. The CDR3, as DNA: TGCGCCAGCAGCTTGCAAGGGGGCGCGGCAGATACGCAGTATTTT. The V and J genes are TRBV5-1 and TRBJ2-3, with 7 bases matching TRBD1. Germline CDR1 SGHRS, CDR2 YFSETQ. This CDR3 region has 15 residues. V shed 1 base and J 4 bases; nucleotides not matched to a gene: 6.

This clone was observed a few times. The rearrangement links TRBV14 to TRBJ1-1, with 12 bases lining up with TRBD1. V lost 4 bases to trimming and J lost 4 bases; unmatched junction nucleotides: 10. The CDR3 runs to 17 residues. In germline, CDR1 is SGHDN, CDR2 FVKESK. CDR3 protein: CASSPPRDRGLSTEAFF. In DNA form, the CDR3 reads TGTGCCAGCAGCCCTCCTCGGGACAGGGGGCTTAGCACTGAAGCTTTCTTT.

This clone has a single count. The chain recombines TRBV4-1 with TRBJ1-1, with D possibly being TRBD1 (5 bases). From germline, CDR1 is MGHRA and CDR2 YSYEKL. The CDR3 length is 15 residues. V lost 0 bases to trimming and J lost 8 bases, with 16 bases between them. CDR3: CASSQEQGRGTEAFF. The CDR3 DNA follows: TGCGCCAGCAGCCAAGAGCAGGGAAGAGGTACGGAAGCTTTCTTT.

The rearrangement uses TRBV6-6 and TRBJ2-1; D is unresolved. Germline CDR1 is MNHNY and CDR2 is SVGAGI (reference sequence). The V end lost 4 bases, the J end lost 1 base, and 11 bases lay between the germline ends. The CDR3 consists of 15 residues. The CDR3 spells CASSSLTGSYNEQFF. CDR3 sequence (DNA): TGTGCCAGCAGTTCCCTGACTGGGTCCTACAATGAGCAGTTCTTC.

This clone is a singleton in its sample. The chain links TRBV19 to TRBJ2-1; D unresolved. Germline V gives CDR1 LNHDA, CDR2 SQIVND (reference sequence). This CDR3 spans 15 amino acids. V lost 0 bases and J 7 bases, leaving 13 bases between the germline ends. CDR3 amino acids: CASSIDRKGMNEQFF. DNA for the CDR3: TGTGCCAGTAGTATAGATCGGAAAGGGATGAATGAGCAGTTCTTC.

The chain is built from TRBV28 and TRBJ2-1, with 8 bases fitting TRBD2. The CDR3 consists of 16 residues. Trimming removed 5 bases from V and 1 base from J; junction bases left unmatched: 7. The germline V gene has CDR1 MDHEN and CDR2 SYDVKM. The CDR3 spells CASSTAGEFSYNEQFF. The CDR3 DNA reads TGTGCCAGCAGTACAGCGGGAGAGTTTTCCTACAATGAGCAGTTCTTC. Using reference TRBV28 and TRBJ2-1 for the parts outside the CDR3, the full variable domain is DVKVTQSSRYLVKRTGEKVFLECVQDMDHENMFWYRQDPGLGLRLIYFSYDVKMKEKGDIPEGYSVSREKKERFSLILESASTNQTSMYLCASSTAGEFSYNEQFFGPGTRLTVL.

This rearrangement joins TRBV6-5 to TRBJ2-7; 9 bases match TRBD2. In germline, CDR1 is MNHEY, CDR2 SVGAGI. The CDR3 contains 16 residues. Trimming at V came to 2 bases and at J to 3 bases, leaving 8 bases not matched to a gene. The CDR3 is CASSYPWSGRIYEQYF. Written as DNA, the CDR3 is TGTGCCAGCAGTTACCCGTGGAGCGGGAGGATCTACGAGCAGTACTTC.

The sample holds one count of this clone. The chain is built from TRBV27 and TRBJ1-5; TRBD1 might be the D (6 bases). From germline, CDR1 is MNHEY and CDR2 SMNVEV (reference sequence). The CDR3 sequence is 17 residues long. Between the trimmed V and J ends, which lost 0 bases and 5 bases, there was a span of 17 bases. The CDR3: CASSLSGAGYRYQPQHF. CDR3 nucleotides: TGTGCCAGCAGTTTATCGGGGGCTGGGTATCGGTATCAGCCCCAGCATTTT.

This clone is a singleton in its sample. This rearrangement joins TRBV7-9 to TRBJ2-7; 7 nucleotides align to TRBD2. With 4 bases clipped from V and 1 base from J, the junction kept 10 bases outside the gene matches. The CDR3 contains 16 residues. Germline V gene lookup returns CDR1 SEHNR and CDR2 FQNEAQ (reference sequence). CDR3 protein: CASSSQRGLLSYEQYF. In nucleotides, the CDR3 is TGTGCCAGCAGCTCCCAGCGGGGACTCTTGTCCTACGAGCAGTACTTC.

This chain links TRBV28 with TRBJ1-3, with D possibly TRBD1 on 6 matching bases. The V end was cut by 5 bases, the J end by 4 bases, with 12 bases between. The CDR3 covers 14 residues. CDR1 is MDHEN and CDR2 is SYDVKM in the germline V gene. CDR3: CASSPSGAGNTIYF. The CDR3 DNA reads TGTGCCAGCAGTCCCTCGGGGGCAGGAAACACCATATATTTT.

V and J are TRBV7-2 and TRBJ2-7, with TRBD2 matching 13 bases. The trim removed 4 bases at V and 3 bases at J, leaving 15 bases unmatched. CDR1 is SGHTA, CDR2 FQGNSA, per germline. The CDR3 has 19 amino acids. The CDR3 DNA is TGTGCCAGCAGCTCACCCCGTGGGACTAGCGGGATTCGGAACTACGAGCAGTACTTC. This encodes CASSSPRGTSGIRNYEQYF.